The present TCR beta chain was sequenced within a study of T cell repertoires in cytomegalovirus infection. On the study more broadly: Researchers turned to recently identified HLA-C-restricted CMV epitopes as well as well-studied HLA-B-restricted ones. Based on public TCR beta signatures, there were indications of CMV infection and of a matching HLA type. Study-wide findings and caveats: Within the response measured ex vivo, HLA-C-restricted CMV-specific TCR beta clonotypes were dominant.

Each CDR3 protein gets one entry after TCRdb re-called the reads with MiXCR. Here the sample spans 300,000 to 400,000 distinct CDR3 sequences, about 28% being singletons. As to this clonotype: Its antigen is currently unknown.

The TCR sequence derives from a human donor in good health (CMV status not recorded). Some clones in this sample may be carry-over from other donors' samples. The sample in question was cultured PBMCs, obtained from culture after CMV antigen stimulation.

The CDR3: CASSLGQVHQPQHF. The DNA for the CDR3 is TGTGCCAGCAGTTTAGGACAGGTTCATCAGCCCCAGCATTTT. This rearrangement joins TRBV6-5 to TRBJ1-5, with 7 nucleotides matching TRBD1. Germline values: CDR1 MNHEY, CDR2 SVGAGI. This CDR3 comprises 14 residues. V was pared by 4 bases and J by 5 bases, with 5 bases of the junction left unmatched.